The TCR beta chain under discussion was sequenced for a study of blood T cell repertoires in COVID-19. Study at large: T cells, B-cell-depleted T cells, or PBMCs supplied cDNA or gDNA.

The table came from immunoSEQ multiplex PCR; TCRdb's copy has only in-frame clones and leaves some out. The data hold over 140,000 clones, with approximately 84% observed a single time. J lost 4 bases, V lost 1 base, and 9 bases had no gene match. The CDR3 is 16 residues long. Looked up from germline, CDR1 is SEHNR and CDR2 is FQNEAQ (reference sequence). The sequence derives from a woman between 55 and 75 years old with acute or convalescent COVID-19. The material sequenced was peripheral blood. The V call is TRBV7-9, the J call TRBJ1-2; the match to TRBD1 covers 7 bases. The CDR3 loop reads CASSLERQGPLYGYTF. The CDR3, as DNA: TGTGCCAGCAGCTTAGAGAGACAGGGCCCGCTCTATGGCTACACCTTC.